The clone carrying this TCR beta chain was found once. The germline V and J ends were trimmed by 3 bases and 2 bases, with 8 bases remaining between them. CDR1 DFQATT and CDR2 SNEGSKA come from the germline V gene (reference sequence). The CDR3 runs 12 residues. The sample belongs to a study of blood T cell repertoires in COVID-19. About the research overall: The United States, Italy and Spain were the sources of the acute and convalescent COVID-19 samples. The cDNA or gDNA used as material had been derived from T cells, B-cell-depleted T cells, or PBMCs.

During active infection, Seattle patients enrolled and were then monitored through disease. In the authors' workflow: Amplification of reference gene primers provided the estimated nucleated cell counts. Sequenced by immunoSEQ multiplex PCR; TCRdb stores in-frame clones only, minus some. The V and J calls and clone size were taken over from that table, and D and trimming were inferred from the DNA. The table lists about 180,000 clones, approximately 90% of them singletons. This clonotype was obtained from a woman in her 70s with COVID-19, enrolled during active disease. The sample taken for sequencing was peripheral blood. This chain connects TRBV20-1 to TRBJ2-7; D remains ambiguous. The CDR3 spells CSASETTYEQYF. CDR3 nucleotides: TGCAGTGCTAGTGAGACAACCTACGAGCAGTACTTC.